The text below deals with one T cell receptor (beta chain). Its antigen is unidentified. V was clipped by 0 bases and J by 6 bases, with 19 bases between them. CDR1 is SGDLS, CDR2 YYNGEE, per germline. The length of the CDR3 is 16 residues. Some clones are missing from TCRdb's copy, which holds only in-frame ones; the method was immunoSEQ multiplex PCR. Of roughly 190,000 clones listed, about 89% are singletons. The record originates from a study of cytomegalovirus exposure and HLA in healthy donors. Overall study results and limits: Most observed TCR sequences were rare, whereas some public TCRs were detected in many donors. Confirmation in vitro established that three CMV-associated chains were specific for CMV antigens. Investigators reported around 150 TCR beta chains as tied to cytomegalovirus.

From the approximately 120-subject validation cohort, which was separate from the approximately 670-subject first cohort, the donors were drawn. The chain combines TRBV9 with TRBJ2-7, with a possible D match to TRBD2 (5 bases). Input material: PBMCs. The TCR comes from a man aged 30 to 39 in good health and CMV-seropositive. CDR3 amino acids: CASSVGVLEDGSEQYF. The CDR3 DNA sequence: TGTGCCAGCAGCGTAGGGGTACTAGAAGATGGAAGCGAGCAGTACTTC. The variable domain in full, completed from reference TRBV9 and TRBJ2-7, reads DSGVTQTPKHLITATGQRVTLRCSPRSGDLSVYWYQQSLDQGLQFLIQYYNGEERAKGNILERFSAQQFPDLHSELNLSSLELGDSALYFCASSVGVLEDGSEQYFGPGTRLTVT.